The 9 T cell receptor beta chains below were found in one sample sequenced in a study of T cells after yellow fever vaccination. One entry per CDR3 protein, called by TCRdb with MiXCR from the 5' RACE reads. The sample holds 250,000 to 400,000 distinct CDR3 sequences, approximately 4% seen once. The material was PBMCs, obtained 5 days after the yellow fever booster vaccination. These receptors were collected from a man between 18 and 29 years old who received the YFV17D yellow fever vaccine.

The chain joins TRBV6-5 to TRBJ2-3, with D possibly being TRBD2 (6 bases). V was trimmed by 5 bases and J by 3 bases, leaving 15 bases between them. The CDR3 sequence is 15 residues long. Germline CDR1 MNHEY, CDR2 SVGAGI. CDR3 amino acids: CASSRLGGVTDTQYF. CDR3 coding DNA: TGTGCCAGCAGTAGACTTGGCGGGGTAACAGATACGCAGTATTTT.

This clonotype has just a few counts. This rearrangement joins TRBV25-1 to TRBJ1-1, with D possibly TRBD1 on 6 matching bases. Trimming removed 8 bases at V and 5 bases at J, with 21 bases between. The CDR3 loop spans 15 amino acids. Germline V gene data show CDR1 as MGHDK and CDR2 as SYGVNS. The CDR3 is CASVKSGGMGTEAFF. CDR3 DNA: TGTGCCAGCGTAAAATCGGGGGGCATGGGGACTGAAGCTTTCTTT.

This clonotype has more than one count but fewer than ten. The genes are TRBV4-3 and TRBJ2-5; D possibly matches TRBD1 or TRBD2 (5 bases each). V was shortened by 0 bases and J by 5 bases, with 13 bases between the two germline ends. Germline V gene sequence: CDR1 LGHNA, CDR2 YSLEER. The CDR3 spans 15 residues. The CDR3 DNA reads TGCGCCAGCAGCCAAGATCCGGGTAGGGACGAGACCCAGTACTTC. Residues: CASSQDPGRDETQYF.

This clonotype has only a few counts. V is TRBV5-4 and J is TRBJ2-7; D is ambiguous. The ends were cut back, 4 bases at V and 0 bases at J, with 11 bases in the middle. The CDR3 has 14 amino acids. The germline gives CDR1 SGHNT, CDR2 YYREEE (reference sequence). The CDR3 sequence is CASSEGPSSYEQYF. DNA of the CDR3: TGTGCCAGCAGCGAAGGACCGAGCTCCTACGAGCAGTACTTC.

This clonotype was seen repeatedly, ten times or more. This rearrangement joins TRBV20-1 to TRBJ1-2, with 8 bases matching TRBD1. The V gene end was trimmed by 4 bases and the J gene end by 4 bases; junction bases not matched to a gene: 8. Germline-derived CDR1 and CDR2 are DFQATT and SNEGSKA (reference sequence). The length of the CDR3 is 14 residues. CDR3 in DNA: TGCAGTGCTAAAAAGACAGGGGTAGGCTATGGCTACACCTTC. Its protein product is CSAKKTGVGYGYTF.

The chain employs TRBV29-1 and TRBJ2-3, with D possibly being TRBD2 (6 bases). This CDR3 comprises 13 residues. The V gene lost 2 bases and the J gene lost 5 bases, with 11 bases spanning the gap. Per germline, CDR1 SQVTM and CDR2 ANQGSEA. CDR3 bases: TGCAGCGTTGAACGGGGGATCGGAGATACGCAGTATTTT. Amino acids: CSVERGIGDTQYF.

The genes are TRBV4-1 and TRBJ2-7; 8 bases line up with TRBD1. Germline V gives CDR1 MGHRA, CDR2 YSYEKL. V lost 2 bases, J lost 5 bases, and 2 bases stayed unmatched. This CDR3 spans 13 amino acids. The CDR3: CASSQPTGDEQYF. The CDR3 nucleotides read TGCGCCAGCAGCCAACCGACAGGGGACGAGCAGTACTTC.

This clonotype has only a few counts. The genes are TRBV29-1 and TRBJ2-1; 7 nucleotides align to TRBD2. This CDR3 comprises 11 residues. J was trimmed by 4 bases and V by 7 bases; bases with no gene match: 1. The V gene's germline CDR1 is SQVTM and CDR2 ANQGSEA. The CDR3 DNA reads as TGCAGCGGAGCGGGGTACAATGAGCAGTTCTTC. Protein: CSGAGYNEQFF.

This clonotype came up a few times. The chain has TRBV6-1 and TRBJ2-7; 8 bases line up with TRBD2. With V trimmed by 4 bases and J by 4 bases, 12 bases remained unmatched. The V gene's germline CDR1 is MNHNS and CDR2 SASEGT. The CDR3 is made up of 16 amino acids. CDR3 sequence (DNA): TGTGCCAGCAGTGTACCGTCCGGGACTAGGAGGTACGAGCAGTACTTC. Its translation is CASSVPSGTRRYEQYF.